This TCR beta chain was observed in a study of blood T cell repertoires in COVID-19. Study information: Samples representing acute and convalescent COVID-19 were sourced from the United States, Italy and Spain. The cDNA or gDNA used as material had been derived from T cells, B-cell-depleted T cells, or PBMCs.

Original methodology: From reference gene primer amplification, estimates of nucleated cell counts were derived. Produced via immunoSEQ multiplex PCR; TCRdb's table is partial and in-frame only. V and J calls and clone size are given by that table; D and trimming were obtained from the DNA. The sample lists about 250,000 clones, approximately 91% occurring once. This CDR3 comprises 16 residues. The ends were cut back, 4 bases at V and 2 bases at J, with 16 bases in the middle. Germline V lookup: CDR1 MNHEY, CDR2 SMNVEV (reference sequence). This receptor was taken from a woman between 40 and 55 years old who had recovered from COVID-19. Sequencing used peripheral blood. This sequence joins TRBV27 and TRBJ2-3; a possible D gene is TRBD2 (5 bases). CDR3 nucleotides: TGTGCCAGCAGTTCAAGGACTGATAGCCCCACAGATACGCAGTATTTT. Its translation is CASSSRTDSPTDTQYF.